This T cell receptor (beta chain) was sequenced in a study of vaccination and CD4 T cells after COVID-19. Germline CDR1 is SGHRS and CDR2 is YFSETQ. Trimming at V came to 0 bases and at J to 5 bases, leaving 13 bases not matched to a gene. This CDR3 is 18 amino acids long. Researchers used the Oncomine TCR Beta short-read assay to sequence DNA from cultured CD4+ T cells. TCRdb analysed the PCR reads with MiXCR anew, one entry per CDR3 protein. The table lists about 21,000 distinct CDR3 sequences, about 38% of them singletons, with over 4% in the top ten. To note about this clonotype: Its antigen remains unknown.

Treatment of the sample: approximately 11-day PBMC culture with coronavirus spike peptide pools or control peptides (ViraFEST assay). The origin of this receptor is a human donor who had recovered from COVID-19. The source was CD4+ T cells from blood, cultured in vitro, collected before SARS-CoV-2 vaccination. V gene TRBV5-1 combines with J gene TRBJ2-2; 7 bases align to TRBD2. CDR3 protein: CASSLDFNGGGRTGELFF. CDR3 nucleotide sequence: TGCGCCAGCAGCTTGGATTTTAACGGGGGAGGGAGAACCGGGGAGCTGTTTTTT.